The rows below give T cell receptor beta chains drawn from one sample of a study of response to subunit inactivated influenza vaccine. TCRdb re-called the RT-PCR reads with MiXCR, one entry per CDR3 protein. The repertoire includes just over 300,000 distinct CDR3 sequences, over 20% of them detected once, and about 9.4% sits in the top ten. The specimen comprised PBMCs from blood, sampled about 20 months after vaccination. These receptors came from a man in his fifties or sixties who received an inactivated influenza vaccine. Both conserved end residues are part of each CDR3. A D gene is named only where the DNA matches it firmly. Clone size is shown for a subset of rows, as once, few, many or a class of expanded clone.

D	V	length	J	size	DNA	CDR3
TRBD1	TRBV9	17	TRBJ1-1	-	TGTGCCAGCAGCCCAGAGATCAGACAGGGGGCTGACACTGAAGCTTTCTTT	CASSPEIRQGADTEAFF
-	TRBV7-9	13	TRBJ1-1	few	TGTGCCAGCAGCTCACCCTGGGTCACTGAAGCTTTCTTT	CASSSPWVTEAFF
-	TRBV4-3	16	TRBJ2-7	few	TGCGCCAGCAGCCAAGATCCGGACACCTCGTTGAGCGAGCAGTACTTC	CASSQDPDTSLSEQYF
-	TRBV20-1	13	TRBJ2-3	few	TGCAGTGCTAGCCAGGGCCGCACAGATACGCAGTATTTT	CSASQGRTDTQYF
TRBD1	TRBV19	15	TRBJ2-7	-	TGTGCCAGTAGTATATCCACAGGGGGCTTCTACGAGCAGTACTTC	CASSISTGGFYEQYF
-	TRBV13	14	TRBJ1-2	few	TGTGCCAGCAGCTTACCGCCAGGAATATATGGCTACACCTTC	CASSLPPGIYGYTF
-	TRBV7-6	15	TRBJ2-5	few	TGTGCCAGCAGCGCTACGCCGGACATATCTGAGACCCAGTACTTC	CASSATPDISETQYF
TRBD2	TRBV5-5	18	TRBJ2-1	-	TGTGCCAGCAGCTTGGATTTTAGCGGGGGGGCTTCGCGGAATGAGCAGTTCTTC	CASSLDFSGGASRNEQFF
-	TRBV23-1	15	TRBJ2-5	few	TGCGCCAGCAGTCCTCGTGGGGCCAGACAAGAGACCCAGTACTTC	CASSPRGARQETQYF
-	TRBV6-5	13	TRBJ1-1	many	TGTGCCAGCAGTATACCTAAGGACACTGAAGCTTTCTTT	CASSIPKDTEAFF
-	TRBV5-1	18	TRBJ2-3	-	TGCGCCAGCAGCTTGGTCCCGACTTGGAGGGCGGAGACAGATACGCAGTATTTT	CASSLVPTWRAETDTQYF
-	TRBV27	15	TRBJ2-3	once	TGTGCCAGCAGTTTTGGGGACTTTCCCCCAGATACGCAGTATTTT	CASSFGDFPPDTQYF
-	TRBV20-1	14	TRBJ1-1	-	TGCAGTGCGAAAACGTACAGGGTGAACACTGAAGCTTTCTTT	CSAKTYRVNTEAFF
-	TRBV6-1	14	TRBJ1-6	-	TGTGCCAGCAGTGGCGGACCCATCGGGAAGCCCCTCCACTTT	CASSGGPIGKPLHF
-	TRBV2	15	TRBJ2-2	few	TGTGCCAGCAGCCCAACGTATGCGAACACCGGGGAGCTGTTTTTT	CASSPTYANTGELFF
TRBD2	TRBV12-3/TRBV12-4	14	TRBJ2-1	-	TGTGCCAGCAGTTTAGTTTCTCCGGGACTAGACGAGTTCTTC	CASSLVSPGLDEFF
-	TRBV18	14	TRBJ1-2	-	TGTGCCAGCTCACCGGAGGGGATCAACTATGGCTACACCTTC	CASSPEGINYGYTF